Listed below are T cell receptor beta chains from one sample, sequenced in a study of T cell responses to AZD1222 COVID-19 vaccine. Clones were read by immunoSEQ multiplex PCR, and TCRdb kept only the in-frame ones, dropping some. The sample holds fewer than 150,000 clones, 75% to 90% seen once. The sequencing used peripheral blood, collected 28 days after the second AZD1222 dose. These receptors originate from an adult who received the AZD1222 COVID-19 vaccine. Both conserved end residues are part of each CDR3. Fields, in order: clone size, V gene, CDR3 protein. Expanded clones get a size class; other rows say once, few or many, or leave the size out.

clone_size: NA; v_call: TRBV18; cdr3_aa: CASSPLDRGAEAFF
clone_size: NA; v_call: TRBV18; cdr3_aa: CASSLAGTANTEAFF
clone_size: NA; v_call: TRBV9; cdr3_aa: CASSVGGRTDTQYF
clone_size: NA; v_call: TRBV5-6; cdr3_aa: CASSKTEGSSIYF
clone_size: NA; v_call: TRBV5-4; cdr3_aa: CASSEGQGVMNTEAFF
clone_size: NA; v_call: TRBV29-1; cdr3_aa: CSSLPLADAWNEQFF
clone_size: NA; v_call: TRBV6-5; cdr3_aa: CASSPKDRGHQPQHF
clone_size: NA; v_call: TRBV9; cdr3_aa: CASSVELELLYGYTF
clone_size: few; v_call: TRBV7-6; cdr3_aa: CASSLGNPDTQYF
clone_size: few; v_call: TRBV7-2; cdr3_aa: CASSLDGNQPQHF
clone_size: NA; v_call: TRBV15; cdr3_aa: CATSMRDPGELFF
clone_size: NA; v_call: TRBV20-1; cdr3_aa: CSARDRYGYTF
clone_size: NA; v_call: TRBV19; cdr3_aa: CATTSSGTGTDTQYF
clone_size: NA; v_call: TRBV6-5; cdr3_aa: CASSYAAGQGGETQYF
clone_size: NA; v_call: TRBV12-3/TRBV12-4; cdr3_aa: CASSFVNSPLHF
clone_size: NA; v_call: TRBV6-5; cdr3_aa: CASSKTNEKLFF
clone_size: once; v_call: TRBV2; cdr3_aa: CASSVGEGTGNQPQHF
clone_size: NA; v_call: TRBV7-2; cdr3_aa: CASSLKMGFSHTEAFF
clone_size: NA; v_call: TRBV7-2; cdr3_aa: CASSPQGAGTGELFF
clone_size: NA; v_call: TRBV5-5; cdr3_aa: CASSVGGSGANYGYTF
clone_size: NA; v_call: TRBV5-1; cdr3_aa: CASSSGLAGGSSYNEQFF
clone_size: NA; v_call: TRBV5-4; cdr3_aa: CASSPGTGYGNTIYF
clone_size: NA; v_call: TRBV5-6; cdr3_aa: CASSAGTVTYEQYF
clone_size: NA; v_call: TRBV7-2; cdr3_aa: CASSLGVGAGTGGNQPQHF
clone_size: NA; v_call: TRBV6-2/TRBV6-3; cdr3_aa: CASSRRGSLYYGYTF
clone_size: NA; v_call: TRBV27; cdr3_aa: CASSLRGSAETQYF
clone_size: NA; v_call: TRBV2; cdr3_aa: CASKTSQGSPEAFF
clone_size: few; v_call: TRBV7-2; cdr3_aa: CASSRGGPGTDTQYF
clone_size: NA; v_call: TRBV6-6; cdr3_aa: CASSYSDTYEQYF
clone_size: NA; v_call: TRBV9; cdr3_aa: CASSASWAGVYEQYF
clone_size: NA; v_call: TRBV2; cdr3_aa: CASSEMGQGSYNEQFF
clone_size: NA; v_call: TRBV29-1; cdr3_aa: CSAMESYEQYF
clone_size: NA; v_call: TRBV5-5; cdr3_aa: CASSLAGNQPQHF
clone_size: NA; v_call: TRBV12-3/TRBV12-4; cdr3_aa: CASSGSNTGELFF
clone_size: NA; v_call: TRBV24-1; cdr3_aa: CATSDFVAGDADTQYF
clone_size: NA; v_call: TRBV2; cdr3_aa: CAGLLSQIQGNEQFF
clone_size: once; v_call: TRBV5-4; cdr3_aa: CASSPVGGGYNEQFF
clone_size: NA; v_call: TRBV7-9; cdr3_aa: CASSLGTGELFF
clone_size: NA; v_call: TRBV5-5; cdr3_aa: CASSLVISGAGNEKLFF
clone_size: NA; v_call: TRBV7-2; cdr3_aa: CASSLTGVPPNEQYF